These T cell receptor beta chains were read from a single sample in a study of T cells expressing NK-cell markers. TCRdb reprocessed the 5' RACE reads; each CDR3 protein has one entry and no DNA is given. The sample totals roughly 350,000 distinct CDR3 sequences. The sequenced material came from blood T cells: a sorted CD56 or NKG2C T cell subset, CD4+ or CD8+ T cells, or bulk PBMC T cells (not recorded which). These receptors originate from a man aged 18-75 years in good health. Each CDR3 is given with its conserved first and last residue.

TRBV9	TRBJ2-3	CASSVQGALGDTQYF
TRBV4-1	TRBJ2-5	CASSQEPRGGETQYF
TRBV2	TRBJ1-6	CASRGRGWNSPLHF
TRBV30	TRBJ2-3	CAWRGLAGLKDTQYF
TRBV6-5	TRBJ2-2	CASSYGGGTGGLFF
TRBV24-1	TRBJ2-2	CATSDADRLSGEGNTGELFF
TRBV12-3/TRBV12-4	TRBJ2-1	CASSAVGAHNEQFF
TRBV20-1	TRBJ2-5	CSARSLGQGQETQYF
TRBV18	TRBJ1-5	CASSPTGNAGQPQHF
TRBV11-1	TRBJ2-1	CASSLAGDGRSSYNEQFF
TRBV6-5	TRBJ2-7	CASSYRLAGGRSYEQYF
TRBV12-3/TRBV12-4	TRBJ1-5	CASSFNRGDSNQPQHF
TRBV7-2	TRBJ2-7	CASSLVAGGISSYEQYF
TRBV29-1	TRBJ2-3	CSVEGATGTGLDTQYF
TRBV12-3/TRBV12-4	TRBJ1-2	CASRDRGDGYTF
TRBV15	TRBJ2-6	CATSRDLRSGGSGANVLTF
TRBV5-1	TRBJ1-5	CASSIGTGSNQPQHF
TRBV7-7	TRBJ2-1	CASSPLDFSSYNEQFF
TRBV10-3	TRBJ2-7	CAISESTRGREQYF
TRBV20-1	TRBJ2-5	CSAKKIAGGPVETQYF
TRBV21-1	TRBJ2-7	CASSYNNAGWIWYEQYF
TRBV20-1	TRBJ1-1	CRVSGQGASEAFF
TRBV5-6	TRBJ2-2	CASSLVPLGGELFF
TRBV30	TRBJ2-7	CAWIPNGGLKQYF
TRBV6-5	TRBJ1-2	CASSYGGFYGYTF
TRBV4-1	TRBJ1-4	CASSQYPQGQEGKLFF
TRBV7-8	TRBJ1-5	CASSLPGTGGQPQHF
TRBV4-1	TRBJ2-3	CASSRRLAGGSSSTDTQYF
TRBV7-9	TRBJ2-1	CASSILRQGIYNEQFF
TRBV20-1	TRBJ2-5	CSASPGLAGGMETQYF
TRBV5-5	TRBJ1-1	CASSIEDRAGTEAFF
TRBV2	TRBJ1-5	CASSSSEDRGNQPQHF
TRBV12-3/TRBV12-4	TRBJ2-1	CASSLSSFGGGPYNEQFF
TRBV7-7	TRBJ2-1	CASSYDRGNNEQFF
TRBV20-1	TRBJ1-5	CSATNPTGTSNQPQHF
TRBV12-3/TRBV12-4	TRBJ1-2	CASRSTGQVYYGYTF
TRBV6-2/TRBV6-3	TRBJ2-1	CASSRGPAGEQFF
TRBV11-2	TRBJ1-6	CASSFKQGSSTYNSPLHF
TRBV30	TRBJ1-6	CAWSVRKGPNSPLHF
TRBV5-1	TRBJ1-2	CASSSEVSGVDGYTF
TRBV6-1	TRBJ1-1	CASSPNRPVGAGGTEAFF
TRBV28	TRBJ1-5	CASRTHRNQPQHF
TRBV5-1	TRBJ1-1	CASSSNRGHTEAFF
TRBV6-5	TRBJ1-1	CASSQTGVAFF
TRBV20-1	TRBJ2-1	CSAQGDTSSYNEQFF
TRBV29-1	TRBJ1-1	CSITDQGGAEAFF
TRBV7-8	TRBJ2-3	CASSPGSPLSTDTQYF
TRBV13	TRBJ2-1	CASSFKRGGFRRSNEQFF
TRBV10-3	TRBJ1-4	CAISGYRNEKLFF
TRBV25-1	TRBJ2-4	CASSAPARDIQYF
TRBV12-3/TRBV12-4	TRBJ1-3	CASRKTPSSGNTIYF
TRBV15	TRBJ2-4	CATSRVRILAKNIQYF